Included here is one TCR beta chain sequence, with context. What it binds is unknown. These data originate in a study of shared clonotypes between healthy human individuals. Germline CDR1 and CDR2: SGHTA and FQGNSA. V shed 7 bases and J shed 4 bases, with 17 bases lying between them. The CDR3 has 15 residues. Donors comprised healthy HIV-negative adults lacking recent acute infections or vaccinations. Into CD45RA+ naive and CD45RA-negative memory subsets, the CD4+ cells were split. General observations from the study: Clonotypes not shared had lower generation probabilities than those common to all four donors. Larger estimated richness was generally seen in naive subsets than in memory subsets.

Libraries were prepared by immunoSEQ multiplex PCR; TCRdb keeps only in-frame clonotypes and omits some of them. The sample carries approximately 2.5 million clones, approximately 92% recorded once. The rearrangement uses TRBV7-2 and TRBJ2-1; D gene ambiguous. Material: naive CD4+ T cells sorted from blood. Subset noted: CD45RA+ positively selected. The TCR was taken from a young man in good health. Here the CDR3 DNA reads TGTGCCAGCACCCAAAGTGCCCTTTCTTACAATGAGCAGTTCTTC. Residues: CASTQSALSYNEQFF.